The entry below gives a single TCR beta chain sequence along with its context. This record belongs to a study of beta chain features in type 1 diabetes. Study summary: Sorted cells from all samples, numbering 107,917,701, were examined.

Reverse transcription of all isolated RNA meant that expressed TCRB transcripts were sequenced. Only in-frame clones appear in the TCRdb table, and some are missing; sequencing was by immunoSEQ multiplex PCR. The sample contains some 900,000 clones, about a sixth of which appear only once. The germline gives CDR1 LGHNA, CDR2 YSLEER. This CDR3 is built from 15 residues. The ends were cut back, 2 bases at V and 5 bases at J, with 14 bases in the middle. This clonotype was obtained from a woman between 18 and 30 years old in good health. V is TRBV4-3 and J is TRBJ2-3, with D perhaps TRBD1 (5 bases). The material sequenced was naive CD4+ T cells from blood. CDR3 bases: TGCGCCAGCAGCCAATATGTAGGGGTGATAGATACGCAGTATTTT. It is translated as CASSQYVGVIDTQYF.